A selection of T cell receptor beta chains follows, all from one sample in a study of blood T cells in healthy people across ages. TCRdb re-analysed the 5' RACE reads in MiXCR, keeping a single row per CDR3 protein. The data show approximately 800,000 distinct CDR3 sequences, about 62% seen once. The specimen was blood. Every receptor here comes from a man aged 25 to 40 in good health. CDR3s include the opening cysteine and the closing phenylalanine or tryptophan. Each record gives: J gene, V gene, D gene, clone size, CDR3 protein, CDR3 DNA. D genes are given only for firm matches. Size values are once, few and many counts, or a class for expanded clones, and some rows have none.

>TRBJ2-1|TRBV27|NA|NA
CASSLVPRIYNEQFF
TGTGCCAGCAGTTTAGTCCCTAGAATTTACAATGAGCAGTTCTTC
>TRBJ2-7|TRBV6-1|NA|NA
CASSGFTYEQYF
TGTGCCAGCAGTGGATTTACCTACGAGCAGTACTTC
>TRBJ1-2|TRBV7-2|TRBD1|NA
CASSIHFGGQGVGYTF
TGTGCCAGCAGCATCCATTTTGGGGGACAGGGAGTAGGCTACACCTTC
>TRBJ1-5|TRBV20-1|NA|NA
CSASLVGLSPQHF
TGCAGTGCTAGCCTAGTCGGGCTTTCGCCCCAGCATTTT
>TRBJ2-5|TRBV7-9|NA|NA
CASSPTLSGGETQYF
TGTGCCAGCAGCCCCACTCTTTCCGGGGGAGAGACCCAGTACTTC
>TRBJ1-2|TRBV11-2|NA|NA
CASSLDRGLAMGGANYGYTF
TGTGCCAGCAGCTTAGATCGGGGGTTGGCGATGGGGGGCGCGAACTATGGCTACACCTTC
>TRBJ2-1|TRBV6-4|TRBD2|many
CASSVAGEFNEQFF
TGTGCCAGCAGTGTAGCGGGAGAGTTCAATGAGCAGTTCTTC
>TRBJ1-2|TRBV29-1|NA|NA
CSGTEDYGYTF
TGCAGCGGGACCGAGGACTATGGCTACACCTTC
>TRBJ2-7|TRBV28|TRBD1|NA
CASSSGTGPFSYEQYF
TGTGCCAGCAGTTCCGGGACAGGGCCGTTCTCCTACGAGCAGTACTTC
>TRBJ2-3|TRBV5-1|TRBD2|NA
CASSSGGLVDTQYF
TGCGCCAGCAGCTCGGGGGGGCTGGTGGATACGCAGTATTTT
>TRBJ2-3|TRBV6-2/TRBV6-3|NA|NA
CASSYSSSTQYF
TGTGCCAGCAGTTACTCGAGCTCTACGCAGTATTTT
>TRBJ2-1|TRBV20-1|NA|once
CSSFDQAGQFF
TGCAGCTCCTTCGACCAGGCGGGGCAGTTCTTC
>TRBJ2-5|TRBV4-1|NA|NA
CASSHPGRNQETQYF
TGCGCCAGCAGCCACCCAGGACGGAACCAAGAGACCCAGTACTTC